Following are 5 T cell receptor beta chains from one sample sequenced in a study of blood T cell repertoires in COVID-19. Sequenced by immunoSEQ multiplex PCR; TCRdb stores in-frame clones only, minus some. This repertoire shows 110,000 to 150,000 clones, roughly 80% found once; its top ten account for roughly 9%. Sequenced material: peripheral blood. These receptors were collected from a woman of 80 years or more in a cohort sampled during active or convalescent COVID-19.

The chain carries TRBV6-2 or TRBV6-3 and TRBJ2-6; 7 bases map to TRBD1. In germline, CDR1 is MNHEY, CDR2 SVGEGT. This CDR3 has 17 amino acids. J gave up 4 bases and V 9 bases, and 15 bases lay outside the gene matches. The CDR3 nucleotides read TGTGCCAGTAGCTCATACAGGGGTGCGGTAGGGGCCAACGTCCTGACTTTC. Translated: CASSSYRGAVGANVLTF.

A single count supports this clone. CDR3 in amino acids: CASSPGTVGETQYF. CDR3 DNA sequence: TGTGCCAGCAGCCCCGGGACAGTAGGGGAGACCCAGTACTTC. This rearrangement joins TRBV7-9 to TRBJ2-5, with 7 bases matching TRBD1. With V trimmed by 5 bases and J by 5 bases, 8 bases remained unmatched. The CDR3 totals 14 residues. Germline CDR1 is SEHNR and CDR2 is FQNEAQ (reference sequence).

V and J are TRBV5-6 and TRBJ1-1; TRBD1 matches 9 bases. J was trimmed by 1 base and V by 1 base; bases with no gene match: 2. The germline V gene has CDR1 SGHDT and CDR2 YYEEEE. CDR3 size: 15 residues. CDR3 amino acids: CASSLTGGKNTEAFF. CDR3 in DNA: TGTGCCAGCAGCTTGACAGGGGGCAAGAACACTGAAGCTTTCTTT. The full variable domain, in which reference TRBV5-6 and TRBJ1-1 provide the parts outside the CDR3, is DAGVTQSPTHLIKTRGQQVTLRCSPKSGHDTVSWYQQALGQGPQFIFQYYEEEERQRGNFPDRFSGHQFPNYSSELNVNALLLGDSALYLCASSLTGGKNTEAFFGQGTRLTVV.

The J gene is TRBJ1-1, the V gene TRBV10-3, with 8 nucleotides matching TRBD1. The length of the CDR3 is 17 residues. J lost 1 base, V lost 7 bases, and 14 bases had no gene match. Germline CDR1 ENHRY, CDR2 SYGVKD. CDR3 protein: CAIKTGTGGSWNTEAFF. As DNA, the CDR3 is TGTGCCATCAAGACCGGGACAGGCGGTTCATGGAACACTGAAGCTTTCTTT.

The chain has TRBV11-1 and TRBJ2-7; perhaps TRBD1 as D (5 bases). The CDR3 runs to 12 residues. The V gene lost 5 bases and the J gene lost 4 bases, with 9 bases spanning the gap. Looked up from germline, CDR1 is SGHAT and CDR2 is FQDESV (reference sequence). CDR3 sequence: CASSDSGYEQYF. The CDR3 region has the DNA TGTGCCAGCAGCGACTCAGGGTACGAGCAGTACTTC.